The 21 T cell receptor beta chains in this list originate from one sample, sequenced in a study of STAT5B mutations in CD4+ large granular lymphocyte leukemia. Clones were sequenced by immunoSEQ multiplex PCR, and TCRdb holds only the in-frame ones, with some missing. The sample carries 2,100 or so clones, 60% to 75% recorded once. The sequencing sample was made of PBMCs. Receptors were obtained from a woman in her seventies with CD4+ T-cell large granular lymphocyte leukemia.

V gene TRBV10-1 combines with J gene TRBJ2-7, with D unclear. Trimming stripped 8 bases from V and 0 bases from J, with 8 bases between. CDR1 and CDR2 (germline): WNHNN, SYGVQD (reference sequence). The CDR3 covers 12 residues. CDR3 sequence reads: CASGSSSYEQYF. The CDR3 DNA follows: TGCGCCAGCGGCTCTAGCTCCTACGAGCAGTACTTC.

The rearrangement links TRBV15 to TRBJ2-1; 8 nucleotides line up with TRBD2. V trimming: 3 bases; J trimming: 4 bases; junction bases outside the gene matches: 5. There are 15 residues in the CDR3. The germline gives CDR1 LNHNV, CDR2 YYDKDF (reference sequence). CDR3 amino acids: CATSRATSGYNEQFF. For the CDR3, the DNA is TGTGCCACCAGCAGGGCAACTAGCGGTTACAATGAGCAGTTCTTC.

The J gene is TRBJ2-1, the V gene TRBV15; D is possibly TRBD2 (5 bases). With 3 bases removed from V and 10 bases from J, the gap between germline ends came to 22 bases. Germline assignment: CDR1 LNHNV and CDR2 YYDKDF (reference sequence). The CDR3 has 16 residues. In DNA, the CDR3 is TGTGCCACCAGCAGGACAACCCGGGGTCTAGGTCGAGAGCAGTTCTTC. Protein product: CATSRTTRGLGREQFF.

The chain couples TRBV2 to TRBJ2-1, with TRBD2 as a possible D gene (7 bases). Germline assignment: CDR1 SNHLY and CDR2 FYNNEI. CDR3 size: 15 residues. Trimming pared 8 bases from V and 3 bases from J, leaving 17 bases between. In DNA, the CDR3 is TGTGCCAGCTCCGAGGGGGGGGGTTACTACAATGAGCAGTTCTTC. This sequence encodes CASSEGGGYYNEQFF.

The rearrangement links TRBV7-9 to TRBJ2-2, with 8 bases lining up with TRBD1. Germline values: CDR1 SEHNR, CDR2 FQNEAQ (reference sequence). This CDR3 comprises 15 residues. With V trimmed by 2 bases and J by 7 bases, 6 bases remained unmatched. The CDR3 protein is CASSLPTGAGGELFF. The CDR3 DNA follows: TGTGCCAGCAGCTTACCGACAGGGGCGGGCGGGGAGCTGTTTTTT.

J is TRBJ2-5 and V is TRBV5-8; 7 positions agree with TRBD1. Trimming at V came to 4 bases and at J to 4 bases, leaving 10 bases not matched to a gene. The V gene's germline CDR1 is SGHTS and CDR2 YDEGEE. CDR3 length: 15 amino acids. CDR3 in amino acids: CASSGLQGVGETQYF. The CDR3 DNA reads TGTGCCAGCAGCGGGCTGCAGGGGGTGGGAGAGACCCAGTACTTC.

V and J are TRBV7-2 and TRBJ1-2; D perhaps matches TRBD1 (5 bases). Trimming cost V 1 base and J 8 bases, with 8 bases left between them. Germline values: CDR1 SGHTA, CDR2 FQGNSA. The CDR3 loop spans 12 amino acids. The CDR3 loop reads CASSLDRDGYTF. DNA of the CDR3: TGTGCCAGCAGCTTAGATAGGGACGGCTACACCTTC.

V usage is TRBV7-9 and J usage is TRBJ1-3; D remains ambiguous. The germline gives CDR1 SEHNR, CDR2 FQNEAQ (reference sequence). The CDR3 runs to 14 residues. V lost 6 bases, J lost 0 bases, and 9 bases lay in between. In nucleotides, the CDR3 is TGTGCCAGCAGTGGACCCTACTCTGGAAACACCATATATTTT. Translation gives CASSGPYSGNTIYF.

The chain joins TRBV9 to TRBJ1-1; possible D gene TRBD1, 5 bases. Per germline, CDR1 SGDLS and CDR2 YYNGEE. The CDR3 covers 15 residues. V was trimmed by 5 bases and J by 1 base, leaving 15 bases between them. CDR3 sequence reads: CASRRTPGENTEAFF. DNA of the CDR3: TGTGCCAGCAGAAGGACACCCGGTGAGAACACTGAAGCTTTCTTT.

The chain joins TRBV5-4 to TRBJ2-3; D is ambiguous. V lost 0 bases and J 5 bases, leaving 16 bases between the germline ends. In germline, CDR1 is SGHNT, CDR2 YYREEE (reference sequence). This CDR3 contains 16 residues. CDR3 region: CASSLAFRSLGDTQYF. CDR3 sequence (DNA): TGTGCCAGCAGCTTGGCTTTTAGGAGTTTGGGAGATACGCAGTATTTT.

The chain is built from TRBV15 and TRBJ1-5; D gene uncertain. This CDR3 is built from 16 residues. Germline assignment: CDR1 LNHNV and CDR2 YYDKDF (reference sequence). Between the trimmed V and J ends, which lost 3 bases and 0 bases, there was a span of 12 bases. CDR3 residues: CATSSLKEYSNQPQHF. Here the CDR3 DNA reads TGTGCCACCAGCAGTCTCAAAGAATATAGCAATCAGCCCCAGCATTTT.

This chain connects TRBV11-3 to TRBJ2-2; 7 positions match TRBD2. CDR3 length: 15 amino acids. The V gene's germline CDR1 is SGHNT and CDR2 YENEEA. V shed 1 base and J 5 bases; nucleotides not matched to a gene: 4. In nucleotides, the CDR3 is TGTGCCAGCAGCTTAGCGGGACTACCTACCGGGGAGCTGTTTTTT. This translates into CASSLAGLPTGELFF.

The rearrangement uses TRBV4-1 and TRBJ1-6; no reliable D call. The CDR3 extends over 17 amino acids. Germline V gene data show CDR1 as MGHRA and CDR2 as YSYEKL. V was cut by 0 bases and J by 7 bases, with 16 bases left in between. The CDR3 nucleotides read TGCGCCAGCAGCCAAGACGTACGGGTGGATAACAATTCACCCCTCCACTTT. Encoded protein: CASSQDVRVDNNSPLHF.

About this clone: Compared with germline, one end of the junction differs, possibly owing to a read error. The V and J genes are TRBV30 and TRBJ2-7, with 9 bases that match TRBD1. The CDR3 is 12 amino acids. Germline V gives CDR1 GTSNPN, CDR2 SVGIG (reference sequence). CDR3 loop: CAWSWGQGPPLF. DNA of the CDR3: TGTGCCTGGAGTTGGGGACAGGGCCCCCCCCTCTTC.

The rearrangement links TRBV7-9 to TRBJ2-3, with 9 bases lining up with TRBD2. The CDR3 has 15 amino acids. The ends lost 1 base at V and 5 bases at J; junction bases unmatched: 4. Germline CDR1 and CDR2: SEHNR and FQNEAQ (reference sequence). CDR3 region: CASSLVLAGRDTQYF. As DNA, the CDR3 is TGTGCCAGCAGCTTAGTGCTAGCGGGGAGAGATACGCAGTATTTT. The variable domain in full, completed from reference TRBV7-9 and TRBJ2-3, reads DTGVSQNPRHKITKRGQNVTFRCDPISEHNRLYWYRQTLGQGPEFLTYFQNEAQLEKSRLLSDRFSAERPKGSFSTLEIQRTEQGDSAMYLCASSLVLAGRDTQYFGPGTRLTVL.

This clone was observed a handful of times. V usage is TRBV10-1 and J usage is TRBJ1-2; 8 bases are a match to TRBD1. The CDR3 sequence is 13 residues long. Germline CDR1 reads WNHNN; CDR2 reads SYGVQD (reference sequence). The junction had 10 bases not matched to a gene; V was cut back by 8 bases and J by 8 bases. As DNA, the CDR3 is TGCGCCAGCGGGGGACAGGAGGGATACGGCTACACCTTC. Amino acids: CASGGQEGYGYTF.

This clone was recorded only once. The rearrangement joins TRBV11-2 to TRBJ1-1; 7 positions match TRBD1. Trimming took 6 bases from V and 1 from J; bases not matched to a gene: 8. CDR1 is SGHAT and CDR2 is FQNNGV in the germline V gene. The CDR3 contains 15 residues. The CDR3 nucleotides read TGTGCCAGCAGACCCTACCGGGACAGGAACACTGAAGCTTTCTTT. This translates into CASRPYRDRNTEAFF.

The CDR3 protein is CASRDDSANTGELFF. Here the CDR3 DNA reads TGTGCCAGTAGAGATGACAGTGCGAACACCGGGGAGCTGTTTTTT. The rearrangement links TRBV19 to TRBJ2-2, with D possibly matching TRBD1 (5 bases). The CDR3 extends over 15 amino acids. V was clipped by 6 bases and J by 0 bases, with 11 bases between them. Germline lookup yields CDR1 LNHDA and CDR2 SQIVND (reference sequence).

V gene TRBV5-1 combines with J gene TRBJ2-1; TRBD1 matches 10 bases. Germline V CDR1 and CDR2: SGHRS, YFSETQ. V shed 4 bases, J shed 6 bases, and the junction held 7 bases outside the gene matches. There are 15 residues in the CDR3. CDR3 sequence (DNA): TGCGCCAGCAGCACCGGGACAGGGGACGGCAATGAGCAGTTCTTC. This sequence encodes CASSTGTGDGNEQFF.

This sequence joins TRBV5-6 and TRBJ2-3; D not resolved. Germline V CDR1 and CDR2: SGHDT, YYEEEE. This CDR3 is built from 12 residues. V lost 4 bases, J lost 4 bases, and 7 bases lay in between. The chain's CDR3 is CASSPDPDTQYF. The CDR3 DNA reads TGTGCCAGCAGCCCCGATCCAGATACGCAGTATTTT.

The chain recombines TRBV5-1 with TRBJ2-5; 10 bases agree with TRBD2. CDR1 SGHRS and CDR2 YFSETQ come from the germline V gene. CDR3 length: 14 residues. Trimming cost V 0 bases and J 5 bases; bases outside gene matches: 1. The CDR3 region is CASSLERGGETQYF. Here the CDR3 DNA reads TGCGCCAGCAGCTTGGAGCGGGGGGGCGAGACCCAGTACTTC. The full variable domain, rest sourced from reference TRBV5-1 and TRBJ2-5, is KAGVTQTPRYLIKTRGQQVTLSCSPISGHRSVSWYQQTPGQGLQFLFEYFSETQRNKGNFPGRFSGRQFSNSRSEMNVSTLELGDSALYLCASSLERGGETQYFGPGTRLLVL.